These 29 T cell receptor beta chains originate from one sample sequenced in a study of regulatory T cells in long-lasting Graves disease. Combining iRepertoire HTBI primers with Arm-PCR of CDR3 regions, the authors built TCR beta libraries. TCRdb recomputed calls from the multiplex PCR reads with MiXCR, one row per CDR3 protein. The sample shows over 500,000 distinct CDR3 sequences, about 15% of them seen only once. Time point here: newly diagnosed GD, antithyroid drugs for less than 3 months. The TCR library was made from RNA extracted from PBMCs. Another study also made use of these data, one on T cells in Graves' hyperthyroidism and ophthalmopathy.

The sequenced sample was peripheral blood mononuclear cells (PBMCs), obtained at new diagnosis, from a patient treated with antithyroid drugs. These receptors all stem from a man aged 18 to 29 with Graves disease.

In this sample, this clonotype turned up a few times. The chain couples TRBV25-1 to TRBJ2-1, with D uncertain. Trimming shortened V by 5 bases and J by 3 bases, and 8 bases separated the two germline ends. This CDR3 has 13 amino acids. The germline V gene has CDR1 MGHDK and CDR2 SYGVNS. Written as DNA, the CDR3 is TGTGCCAGCAGTCCTAATCACTACAATGAGCAGTTCTTC. Translating it yields CASSPNHYNEQFF.

V and J are TRBV10-2 and TRBJ2-1, with a weak D call TRBD1 (5 bases). CDR1 is WSHSY and CDR2 is SAAADI in the germline V gene. This CDR3 is 13 amino acids long. The V gene lost 4 bases and the J gene lost 4 bases, with 8 bases spanning the gap. The CDR3 protein is CASSVQVYNEQFF. The CDR3 region has the DNA TGCGCCAGCAGTGTACAGGTTTACAATGAGCAGTTCTTC.

In its sample, this clonotype was seen a few times. At one end, the junction sequence differs from germline, possibly due to a read error. The V gene is TRBV14, the J gene TRBJ2-1; 8 bases match TRBD2. CDR3 length equals 16 residues. Germline V gene sequence: CDR1 SGHDN, CDR2 FVKESK. DNA of the CDR3: TGTGCCAGCAGCCAAGAAGCGGGACTAGGCTACAATGAGCGGTTCTTC. Amino acids: CASSQEAGLGYNERFF.

The genes are TRBV13 and TRBJ1-2; 12 bases are shared with TRBD1. Germline CDR1 PRHDT, CDR2 FYEKMQ (reference sequence). V was pared by 4 bases and J by 3 bases, with 9 bases of the junction left unmatched. The CDR3 runs to 17 residues. As DNA, the CDR3 is TGTGCCAGCAGCTCCGGGACAGGGGGCGTTTCGGACTATGGCTACACCTTC. Translating it yields CASSSGTGGVSDYGYTF.

In its sample, this clonotype was seen many times. The rearrangement joins TRBV3-1 to TRBJ2-1; the D call may be TRBD1 or TRBD2 (6 bases each). The CDR3 is made up of 15 amino acids. Germline V gene lookup returns CDR1 LGHDT and CDR2 YNNKEL (reference sequence). V was cut by 1 base and J by 6 bases, with 13 bases left in between. The CDR3 region is CASSQGGAGINEQFF. The CDR3 DNA reads TGTGCCAGCAGCCAAGGGGGGGCAGGGATCAATGAGCAGTTCTTC.

This clonotype was observed many times. This chain uses TRBV27 with TRBJ1-5; D is unresolved. The germline gives CDR1 MNHEY, CDR2 SMNVEV (reference sequence). This CDR3 is built from 14 residues. V lost 6 bases to trimming and J lost 6 bases, with 15 bases between them. CDR3 sequence (DNA): TGTGCCAGCAGCCTACAGTACGAGTCTCAGCCCCAGCATTTT. The encoded protein is CASSLQYESQPQHF.

This clonotype was observed at least ten times. The chain couples TRBV28 to TRBJ1-5; D gene unclear. The V gene's germline CDR1 is MDHEN and CDR2 SYDVKM. The length of the CDR3 is 12 residues. The germline V and J ends were trimmed by 8 bases and 5 bases, with 10 bases remaining between them. This CDR3 reads CASGTTDQPQHF. The CDR3 DNA reads TGTGCCAGCGGAACCACTGATCAGCCCCAGCATTTT. Drawing the rest from reference TRBV28 and TRBJ1-5, the complete variable domain is DVKVTQSSRYLVKRTGEKVFLECVQDMDHENMFWYRQDPGLGLRLIYFSYDVKMKEKGDIPEGYSVSREKKERFSLILESASTNQTSMYLCASGTTDQPQHFGDGTRLSIL.

This sequence joins TRBV5-1 and TRBJ2-2; either TRBD1 or TRBD2 may supply D (6 bases each). Trimming took 4 bases from V and 0 from J, leaving 13 bases between them. This CDR3 contains 16 residues. Per germline, CDR1 SGHRS and CDR2 YFSETQ. The CDR3 region is CASSPWGAANTGELFF. The CDR3 nucleotides are TGCGCCAGCAGCCCGTGGGGGGCGGCGAACACCGGGGAGCTGTTTTTT.

This chain connects TRBV20-1 to TRBJ2-2, with 7 bases lining up with TRBD2. The V segment lost 4 bases and the J segment 8 bases; nucleotides outside the gene matches: 13. This CDR3 has 15 amino acids. Germline V lookup: CDR1 DFQATT, CDR2 SNEGSKA (reference sequence). Written as DNA, the CDR3 is TGCAGTGCTAAAACTAGCGACCCGATTCGGGGGGAGCTGTTTTTT. This gives the protein CSAKTSDPIRGELFF.

This clonotype turned up a few times. The chain joins TRBV25-1 to TRBJ1-6, with a possible D match to TRBD1 (6 bases). Germline V gene data show CDR1 as MGHDK and CDR2 as SYGVNS. Trimming stripped 6 bases from V and 8 bases from J, with 11 bases between. The CDR3 has 13 amino acids. The CDR3 reads CASRRGTDSPLHF. In DNA form, the CDR3 reads TGTGCCAGCAGGAGGGGGACCGATTCACCCCTCCACTTT.

The chain has TRBV6-1 and TRBJ2-7; no reliable D call. The CDR3 is made up of 15 amino acids. The V end lost 10 bases, the J end lost 0 bases, and 19 bases lay between the germline ends. Looked up from germline, CDR1 is MNHNS and CDR2 is SASEGT. The DNA for the CDR3 is TGTGCCATCCGTCGGGTCCGTTCCTTCTCCTACGAGCAGTACTTC. It is translated as CAIRRVRSFSYEQYF.

Only a few counts were recorded for this clonotype. This chain joins TRBV7-2 and TRBJ2-1, with 10 bases identical to TRBD2. The junction had 12 bases not matched to a gene; V was cut back by 1 base and J by 3 bases. CDR1 and CDR2 (germline): SGHTA, FQGNSA. The CDR3 is 19 amino acids. CDR3 sequence (DNA): TGTGCCAGCAGCTTAGGAATAGCGGGAGGCCCGCTGAACTACAATGAGCAGTTCTTC. Translation: CASSLGIAGGPLNYNEQFF.

This rearrangement joins TRBV27 to TRBJ1-2; D unresolved. The CDR3 runs to 14 residues. The V end lost 2 bases, the J end lost 6 bases, and 13 bases lay between the germline ends. CDR1 is MNHEY, CDR2 SMNVEV, per germline (reference sequence). The CDR3 protein is CASSLRQVDNGYTF. The CDR3 nucleotides read TGTGCCAGCAGTTTAAGGCAGGTAGACAATGGCTACACCTTC.

Of note for this clonotype: This could be a read error, since a much larger clone is one nucleotide away. The rearrangement uses TRBV6-2 or TRBV6-3 and TRBJ2-5; 7 nucleotides agree with TRBD2. The CDR3 contains 16 residues. Germline lookup yields CDR1 MNHEY and CDR2 SVGEGT. Written as DNA, the CDR3 is TGTGCCAGCAGTTTCTCCGAAGGCGGGAGTGAAGAGTCCCAGTACTTC. Protein sequence: CASSFSEGGSEESQYF.

This clonotype was detected only a few times. The V and J genes are TRBV2 and TRBJ2-7; 7 nucleotides align to TRBD1. The CDR3 is 14 residues long. Germline assignment: CDR1 SNHLY and CDR2 FYNNEI. Unmatched junction bases numbered 7, after V lost 6 bases and J lost 2 bases. The CDR3 protein is CASRIRTGAYEQYF. CDR3 nucleotide sequence: TGTGCCAGCAGAATTAGGACAGGCGCCTACGAGCAGTACTTC. The whole variable domain, remainder taken from reference TRBV2 and TRBJ2-7, is EPEVTQTPSHQVTQMGQEVILRCVPISNHLYFYWYRQILGQKVEFLVSFYNNEISEKSEIFDDQFSVERPDGSNFTLKIRSTKLEDSAMYFCASRIRTGAYEQYFGPGTRLTVT.

This clonotype was seen repeatedly, ten times or more. The junction departs from germline at one end; a sequencing error may be responsible. The V and J genes are TRBV5-1 and TRBJ2-2; TRBD2 might be the D (5 bases). There are 12 residues in the CDR3. Germline V CDR1 and CDR2: SGHRS, YFSETQ. The CDR3 spells CASSGVTGELFF. The CDR3 DNA follows: TGTGCCAGCAGCGGAGTCACCGGGGAGCTGTTTTTT.

Remarks on this clonotype: This may come from a read error, since a much larger clone is one base off. V gene TRBV20-1 combines with J gene TRBJ2-5; 11 bases are shared with TRBD2. The J segment lost 11 bases and the V segment lost 6 bases, leaving 17 bases of the junction unmatched. This CDR3 contains 15 residues. From germline, CDR1 is DFQATT and CDR2 SNEGSKA (reference sequence). CDR3 bases: TGCAGTGCCGATTCCGGGACTAGCGGTTACAATGAGCAGTACTTC. This codes for CSADSGTSGYNEQYF.

This clonotype has a count of ten or more. The rearrangement uses TRBV7-9 and TRBJ2-7; maybe TRBD1 (6 bases). Germline CDR1 reads SEHNR; CDR2 reads FQNEAQ (reference sequence). The CDR3 is 13 amino acids. Trimming left V 5 bases short and J 5 bases short, with 13 bases between. The CDR3 loop is CASSEPSGDEQYF. CDR3 nucleotide sequence: TGTGCCAGCAGCGAACCCTCAGGGGACGAGCAGTACTTC.

This chain joins TRBV13 and TRBJ2-5; 8 bases are a match to TRBD1. Germline V gene sequence: CDR1 PRHDT, CDR2 FYEKMQ (reference sequence). V lost 6 bases, J lost 4 bases, and 10 bases stayed unmatched. The CDR3 sequence is 15 residues long. CDR3 nucleotides: TGTGCCAGCAGGAGAGGACAGGGAGAACGAGAGACCCAGTACTTC. It translates to CASRRGQGERETQYF.

This rearrangement joins TRBV5-4 to TRBJ2-7; possible D gene TRBD2, 6 bases. The germline CDR1 and CDR2 sequences are SGHNT and YYREEE (reference sequence). This CDR3 is built from 14 residues. V dropped 3 bases and J dropped 6 bases, with 16 bases sitting between them. The DNA of the CDR3 is TGTGCCAGCAGCTGGGACTCGCGGCGGGGCGAGCAGTACTTC. It translates to CASSWDSRRGEQYF. Complete variable domain (other parts from reference TRBV5-4 and TRBJ2-7): ETGVTQSPTHLIKTRGQQVTLRCSSQSGHNTVSWYQQALGQGPQFIFQYYREEENGRGNFPPRFSGLQFPNYSSELNVNALELDDSALYLCASSWDSRRGEQYFGPGTRLTVT.

The sample holds many counts of this clonotype. The V call is TRBV10-3, the J call TRBJ2-1, with D hard to call. The CDR3 consists of 13 residues. Trimming took off 8 bases at V and 3 bases at J, with 11 bases between the two ends. Germline values: CDR1 ENHRY, CDR2 SYGVKD. CDR3 loop: CAIAAALYNEQFF. The DNA for the CDR3 is TGTGCCATCGCGGCCGCGCTCTACAATGAGCAGTTCTTC.

This clonotype was observed a handful of times. The chain uses TRBV5-1 and TRBJ2-7; TRBD2 matches at 13 bases. Germline loops: CDR1 SGHRS, CDR2 YFSETQ. The ends lost 4 bases at V and 5 bases at J; junction bases unmatched: 12. The CDR3 runs 17 residues. This chain's CDR3 is CASSPGGLAGDPHEQYF. The CDR3 DNA follows: TGCGCCAGCAGCCCCGGCGGACTAGCGGGAGACCCCCACGAGCAGTACTTC.

The table lists this clonotype with many counts. This chain connects TRBV18 to TRBJ2-1; a possible D gene is TRBD1 (7 bases). This CDR3 comprises 17 residues. CDR1 is KGHSH and CDR2 is LQKENI in the germline V gene. The ends were cut back, 3 bases at V and 8 bases at J, with 23 bases in the middle. In DNA, the CDR3 is TGTGCCAGCTCACCCGACAGGGTTGGTGGGAGGATCGATGAGCAGTTCTTC. Translated, it gives CASSPDRVGGRIDEQFF.

Ten or more counts support this clonotype. This sequence joins TRBV6-1 and TRBJ2-3; D perhaps matches TRBD2 (5 bases). The ends were cut back, 2 bases at V and 0 bases at J, with 12 bases in the middle. Germline assignment: CDR1 MNHNS and CDR2 SASEGT. This CDR3 comprises 16 residues. DNA of the CDR3: TGTGCCAGCAGTGAAATGGCGGGTTCTAGCACAGATACGCAGTATTTT. Its translation is CASSEMAGSSTDTQYF.

In this sample, this clonotype turned up many times. The rearrangement uses TRBV12-3 or TRBV12-4 and TRBJ2-1; 7 positions agree with TRBD1. This CDR3 region has 13 residues. V shed 5 bases and J 6 bases; nucleotides not matched to a gene: 4. This chain's CDR3 is CASSPRDSNEQFF. In DNA form, the CDR3 reads TGTGCCAGCAGTCCCCGGGACAGCAATGAGCAGTTCTTC.

Concerning this clonotype: This may be a read error, as it is one base from a much larger clone. The chain combines TRBV6-1 with TRBJ2-2; 7 bases line up with TRBD1. V lost 9 bases and J lost 1; bases outside the gene matches: 23. The germline CDR1 and CDR2 sequences are MNHNS and SASEGT. The CDR3 loop spans 20 amino acids. The CDR3 DNA follows: TGTGCCAGGACGACCTACAAACCCAAGACCGGGACAGAGAACACCGGGGAGCTGTTTTTT. It yields the protein CARTTYKPKTGTENTGELFF.

The V gene is TRBV6-2 or TRBV6-3, the J gene TRBJ2-7, with D perhaps matching TRBD2 (6 bases). Trimming left V 6 bases short and J 3 bases short, with 15 bases between. The germline V gene has CDR1 MNHEY and CDR2 SVGEGT. This CDR3 is 14 amino acids long. CDR3 nucleotide sequence: TGTGCCAGCAGGTCCGGGGGAGGCGACTACGAGCAGTACTTC. Encoded protein: CASRSGGGDYEQYF.

The table lists this clonotype with many counts. The genes are TRBV20-1 and TRBJ2-7; D is unclear. The CDR3 has 12 amino acids. V lost 3 bases to trimming and J lost 7 bases, with 13 bases between them. Germline CDR1 and CDR2: DFQATT and SNEGSKA (reference sequence). This CDR3 reads CSASVPPSEQYF. The CDR3 DNA is TGCAGTGCTAGCGTCCCCCCGTCTGAGCAGTACTTC.

The chain recombines TRBV5-1 with TRBJ1-2; 7 bases fit TRBD1. Germline V gives CDR1 SGHRS, CDR2 YFSETQ. The CDR3 length is 16 residues. V lost 4 bases and J lost 7; bases outside the gene matches: 16. Written as DNA, the CDR3 is TGCGCCAGCAGCCCGGGGGTGGACAGGATCATTGGTGGCTACACCTTC. Residues: CASSPGVDRIIGGYTF.